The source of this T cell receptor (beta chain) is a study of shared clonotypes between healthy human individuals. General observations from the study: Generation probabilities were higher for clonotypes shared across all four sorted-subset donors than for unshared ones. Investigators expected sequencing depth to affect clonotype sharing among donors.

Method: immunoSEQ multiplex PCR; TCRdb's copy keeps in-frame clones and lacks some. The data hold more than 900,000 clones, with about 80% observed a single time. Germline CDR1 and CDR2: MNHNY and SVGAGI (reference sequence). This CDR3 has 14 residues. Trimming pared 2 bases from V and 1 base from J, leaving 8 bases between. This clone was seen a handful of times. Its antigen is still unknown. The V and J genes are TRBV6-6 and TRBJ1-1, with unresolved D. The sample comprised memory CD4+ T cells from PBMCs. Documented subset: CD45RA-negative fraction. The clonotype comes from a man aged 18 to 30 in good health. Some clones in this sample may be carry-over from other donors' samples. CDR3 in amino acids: CASSYPQENTEAFF. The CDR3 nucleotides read TGTGCCAGCAGTTACCCTCAGGAGAACACTGAAGCTTTCTTT.